This T cell receptor beta chain appears in the sequencing data of a study of vaccination and CD4 T cells after COVID-19. The ends were cut back, 0 bases at V and 8 bases at J, with 16 bases in the middle. Germline V CDR1 and CDR2: MNHEY, SVGAGI. The CDR3 has 15 amino acids. Stated treatment: approximately nine-day PBMC culture with coronavirus spike peptide pools or control peptides (ViraFEST assay). The Oncomine TCR Beta short-read assay sequenced DNA from cultured CD4+ T cells. It was cultured CD4+ T cells from which genomic DNA was extracted. MiXCR was run by TCRdb on the PCR reads, yielding one entry per CDR3 protein. The sample includes some 26,000 distinct CDR3 sequences, 50% to 65% of them seen just once. On this clonotype itself: The target antigen is unknown.

This sequence was found in a human donor who received a COVID-19 vaccine. This material consisted of CD4+ T cells from blood, cultured in vitro, taken before SARS-CoV-2 vaccination. This chain links TRBV6-5 with TRBJ1-2; a weak D match, TRBD1 (5 bases). The CDR3 spells CASSYSMGDWGGYTF. The DNA for the CDR3 is TGTGCCAGCAGTTACTCGATGGGGGATTGGGGAGGCTACACCTTC.